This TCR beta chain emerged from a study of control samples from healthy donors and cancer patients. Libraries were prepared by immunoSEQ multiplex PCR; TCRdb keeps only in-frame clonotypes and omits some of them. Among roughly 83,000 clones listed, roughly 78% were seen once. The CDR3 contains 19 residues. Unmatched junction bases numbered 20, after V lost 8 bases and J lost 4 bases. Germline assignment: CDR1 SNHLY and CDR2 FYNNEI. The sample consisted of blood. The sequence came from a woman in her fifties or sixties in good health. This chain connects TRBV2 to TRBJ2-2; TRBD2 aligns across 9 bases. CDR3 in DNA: TGTGCCAGCGGATTCCCCTCTTATAGCGGGGGCCCTCTCACCGGGGAGCTGTTTTTT. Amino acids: CASGFPSYSGGPLTGELFF. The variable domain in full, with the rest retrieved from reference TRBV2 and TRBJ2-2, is EPEVTQTPSHQVTQMGQEVILRCVPISNHLYFYWYRQILGQKVEFLVSFYNNEISEKSEIFDDQFSVERPDGSNFTLKIRSTKLEDSAMYFCASGFPSYSGGPLTGELFFGEGSRLTVL.